The 28 T cell receptor beta chains below all came from one sample that was sequenced in a study of blood T cell repertoires in COVID-19. Profiled with immunoSEQ multiplex PCR; TCRdb holds only in-frame clones, not every one. The table has 200,000 to 250,000 clones, roughly 80% seen once. Sequenced: peripheral blood. Every receptor here comes from a woman in her 70s with acute or convalescent COVID-19.

CDR3 residues: CASRYTASGNTIYF. DNA for the CDR3: TGTGCCAGCAGATATACAGCCTCTGGAAACACCATATATTTT. The chain carries TRBV11-2 and TRBJ1-3; D gene unclear. Germline-derived CDR1 and CDR2 are SGHAT and FQNNGV. The CDR3 loop spans 14 amino acids. V lost 6 bases and J lost 0, with 9 bases in between.

The V call is TRBV19, the J call TRBJ2-7; D unclear. The CDR3 spans 14 residues. Trimming left V 0 bases short and J 3 bases short, with 9 bases between. The germline CDR1 and CDR2 sequences are LNHDA and SQIVND (reference sequence). CDR3: CASSIDLSSYEQYF. The CDR3 DNA follows: TGTGCCAGTAGTATAGATCTGTCTAGCTACGAGCAGTACTTC.

J is TRBJ2-7 and V is TRBV3-1 (or the pseudogene TRBV3-2); 7 bases line up with TRBD2. After removal of 2 bases from V and 4 bases from J, the junction contained 5 bases not matched to a gene. Germline V gives CDR1 LGHDT, CDR2 YNNKEL (reference sequence). The CDR3 length is 14 residues. The CDR3 DNA sequence: TGTGCCAGCAGCCAAAGCGGGATTCGGTACGAGCAGTACTTC. It yields the protein CASSQSGIRYEQYF.

The genes are TRBV27 and TRBJ2-6, with TRBD1 identical over 9 bases. V lost 6 bases and J lost 0; bases outside the gene matches: 9. Looked up from germline, CDR1 is MNHEY and CDR2 is SMNVEV (reference sequence). The CDR3 sequence is 18 residues long. The DNA of the CDR3 is TGTGCCAGCAGGCCCGGAGGGACAGGGATCTCTGGGGCCAACGTCCTGACTTTC. Its protein product is CASRPGGTGISGANVLTF.

The V and J genes are TRBV18 and TRBJ1-6; a weak D match, TRBD1 (5 bases). The CDR3 covers 14 residues. Germline CDR1 KGHSH, CDR2 LQKENI. V lost 2 bases, J lost 5 bases, and 7 bases lay in between. CDR3 bases: TGTGCCAGCTCACCAGTCAGGGATAATTCACCCCTCCACTTT. This sequence encodes CASSPVRDNSPLHF.

V usage is TRBV28 and J usage is TRBJ2-7; D may be TRBD1 (5 bases). V lost 5 bases and J 0 bases, leaving 11 bases between the germline ends. CDR1 is MDHEN and CDR2 is SYDVKM in the germline V gene. This CDR3 region has 14 residues. The CDR3 DNA is TGTGCCAGCAGTCCGGACACGAGCTCCTACGAGCAGTACTTC. Translating it yields CASSPDTSSYEQYF.

V is TRBV16 and J is TRBJ2-7; weak D call: TRBD1 (6 bases). The V end lost 0 bases, the J end lost 6 bases, and 6 bases lay between the germline ends. This CDR3 region has 12 residues. The germline CDR1 and CDR2 sequences are KGHSY and FQNENV. The CDR3 DNA sequence: TGTGCCAGCAGCCAATCAGGGGGCGAGCAGTACTTC. It codes for CASSQSGGEQYF.

This chain uses TRBV7-8 with TRBJ2-7; 9 bases map to TRBD2. Germline V gene sequence: CDR1 SGHVS, CDR2 FQNEAQ. The CDR3 extends over 16 amino acids. V lost 1 base and J lost 1; bases outside the gene matches: 5. CDR3 amino acids: CASSLGSLAGSYEQYF. CDR3 coding DNA: TGTGCCAGCAGCTTAGGTTCCCTAGCGGGATCCTACGAGCAGTACTTC.

The chain has TRBV5-1 and TRBJ1-2; D uncertain. V lost 4 bases, J lost 5 bases, and 15 bases lay in between. CDR1 is SGHRS, CDR2 YFSETQ, per germline. The CDR3 totals 14 residues. CDR3 sequence (DNA): TGCGCCAGCAGCCCGAGCGATCTTGGGTATGGCTACACCTTC. Translated: CASSPSDLGYGYTF.

This sequence joins TRBV28 and TRBJ1-5; 9 bases agree with TRBD1. CDR1 and CDR2 (germline): MDHEN, SYDVKM. The CDR3 extends over 14 amino acids. J gave up 9 bases and V 6 bases, and 9 bases lay outside the gene matches. The CDR3 is CASSLGQGKGPQHF. The CDR3 coding sequence is TGTGCCAGCAGCCTCGGACAGGGGAAAGGGCCCCAGCATTTT.

The chain uses TRBV5-5 and TRBJ2-7; possibly TRBD1 for D (6 bases). The CDR3 is 15 residues long. The V end was cut by 3 bases, the J end by 7 bases, with 20 bases between. Germline CDR1 SGHKS, CDR2 YYEKEE (reference sequence). CDR3 sequence (DNA): TGTGCCAGCAGCTACGTTTGGCAGGGGAGTTTGGAGCAGTACTTC. Its protein is CASSYVWQGSLEQYF.

The J gene is TRBJ1-4, the V gene TRBV6-6; tentative D call: TRBD1 (5 bases). Looked up from germline, CDR1 is MNHNY and CDR2 is SVGAGI (reference sequence). This CDR3 has 18 residues. Trimming cost V 5 bases and J 8 bases, with 27 bases left between them. The CDR3 DNA reads as TGTGCCAGCAGTCCCTCACGGGGGTACCCAAATCTTCGCGAAAAACTGTTTTTT. Amino acids: CASSPSRGYPNLREKLFF.

This clone was detected ten times or more. The chain recombines TRBV19 with TRBJ2-2; 7 bases fit TRBD2. V gave up 4 bases and J gave up 3 bases; unmatched junction bases: 8. CDR3 length equals 16 residues. From germline, CDR1 is LNHDA and CDR2 SQIVND (reference sequence). The DNA of the CDR3 is TGTGCCAGTAGTACCATTGGCGGGAGCGACACCGGGGAGCTGTTTTTT. Translating gives CASSTIGGSDTGELFF.

In this sample, this clone turned up a few times. V and J are TRBV21-1 and TRBJ2-5; TRBD2, the table's D call, lacks a check against the DNA. TRBV21-1 is termed a pseudogene. This CDR3 spans 16 amino acids. The CDR3 loop is CASSKVAAGGEETQYF. The DNA for the CDR3 is TGTGCCAGCAGCAAAGTCGCAGCGGGAGGGGAGGAGACCCAGTACTTC.

V usage is TRBV5-6 and J usage is TRBJ2-7, with a weak D call TRBD1 (6 bases). Germline V CDR1 and CDR2: SGHDT, YYEEEE. Trimming removed 4 bases from V and 4 bases from J, with 9 bases in between. This CDR3 is 12 amino acids long. The CDR3 here is CASSHRDYEQYF. CDR3 nucleotide sequence: TGTGCCAGCAGCCACAGGGATTACGAGCAGTACTTC.

The rearrangement links TRBV29-1 to TRBJ2-2; TRBD1 might be the D (5 bases). CDR3 length: 14 residues. Trimming took 3 bases from V and 5 from J, leaving 13 bases between them. Germline V gives CDR1 SQVTM, CDR2 ANQGSEA. The CDR3 loop reads CSVEVQDLTGELFF. The DNA for the CDR3 is TGCAGCGTTGAGGTACAGGACCTGACCGGGGAGCTGTTTTTT.

The table lists this clone with a count of one. The chain joins TRBV27 to TRBJ1-1; 7 positions match TRBD1. The CDR3 contains 14 residues. CDR1 and CDR2 (germline): MNHEY, SMNVEV (reference sequence). The junction had 10 bases not matched to a gene; V was cut back by 5 bases and J by 7 bases. CDR3 DNA: TGTGCCAGCAGTCCCTATACAGGGGCGAATGAAGCTTTCTTT. It codes for CASSPYTGANEAFF.

This clone was seen more than once but under ten times. The CDR3 region is CASSPYQRAKNIQYF. In nucleotides, the CDR3 is TGTGCCAGCAGTCCCTACCAAAGAGCCAAAAACATTCAGTACTTC. The chain joins TRBV28 to TRBJ2-4; no definite D call. CDR3 length: 15 residues. The V gene's germline CDR1 is MDHEN and CDR2 SYDVKM. V shed 5 bases and J shed 0 bases, with 11 bases lying between them.

The chain couples TRBV19 to TRBJ1-2; the match to TRBD1 covers 8 bases. Looked up from germline, CDR1 is LNHDA and CDR2 is SQIVND (reference sequence). This CDR3 contains 14 residues. After removal of 7 bases from V and 5 bases from J, the junction contained 9 bases not matched to a gene. The CDR3 sequence is CASTMDRAGYGYTF. CDR3 DNA: TGTGCCAGTACTATGGACAGGGCGGGGTATGGCTACACCTTC.

This clone occurred a few times. J is TRBJ1-2 and V is TRBV5-8; D unresolved. From germline, CDR1 is SGHTS and CDR2 YDEGEE. The CDR3 covers 12 residues. Trimming cost V 1 base and J 7 bases, with 8 bases left between them. The CDR3 nucleotides are TGTGCCAGCAGCTTGAGTAACGGTGGCTACACCTTC. This encodes CASSLSNGGYTF.

Turning to this clone: The germline gene is not matched at one end of the junction; a read error may be the cause. The V call is TRBV6-5, the J call TRBJ2-1, with D unresolved. Germline V CDR1 and CDR2: MNHEY, SVGAGI. CDR3 length equals 13 residues. The CDR3: CASTWSSYNEQFF. CDR3 sequence (DNA): TGTGCTAGCACGTGGAGCTCCTACAATGAGCAGTTCTTC.

This clone has only a few counts. CDR3 sequence: CASSSLGGTGGAQYF. The CDR3 DNA reads as TGTGCCAGCAGCTCGTTGGGGGGGACAGGAGGGGCCCAGTACTTC. The chain combines TRBV11-2 with TRBJ2-5; a possible D gene is TRBD1 (8 bases). CDR1 and CDR2 (germline): SGHAT, FQNNGV. This CDR3 contains 15 residues. V was trimmed by 4 bases and J by 9 bases, leaving 21 bases between them. The full variable domain, in which reference TRBV11-2 and TRBJ2-5 provide the parts outside the CDR3, is EAGVAQSPRYKIIEKRQSVAFWCNPISGHATLYWYQQILGQGPKLLIQFQNNGVVDDSQLPKDRFSAERLKGVDSTLKIQPAKLEDSAVYLCASSSLGGTGGAQYFGPGTRLLVL.

The J gene is TRBJ2-3, the V gene TRBV9; no firm D call. The CDR3 has 14 residues. The V and J ends lost 0 bases and 0 bases respectively, with 5 bases between them. Per germline, CDR1 SGDLS and CDR2 YYNGEE. The CDR3 spells CASSVGQSTDTQYF. The DNA for the CDR3 is TGTGCCAGCAGCGTAGGTCAGAGCACAGATACGCAGTATTTT.

The V and J genes are TRBV5-4 and TRBJ2-7; 9 positions match TRBD1. This CDR3 has 14 residues. Germline-derived CDR1 and CDR2 are SGHNT and YYREEE (reference sequence). J gave up 3 bases and V 5 bases, and 6 bases lay outside the gene matches. The CDR3 nucleotides are TGTGCCAGCAGAAACGACAGGGGGAACTACGAGCAGTACTTC. It specifies CASRNDRGNYEQYF.

The J gene is TRBJ2-7, the V gene TRBV27; 9 bases align to TRBD2. V shed 0 bases, J shed 2 bases, and the junction held 5 bases outside the gene matches. The CDR3 spans 16 residues. Germline V CDR1 and CDR2: MNHEY, SMNVEV (reference sequence). CDR3 coding DNA: TGTGCCAGCAGTTTATCGCTAGCGGGGCAACCCTACGAGCAGTACTTC. Translating gives CASSLSLAGQPYEQYF.

The chain employs TRBV7-9 and TRBJ2-7; 9 nucleotides agree with TRBD1. The CDR3 is made up of 14 amino acids. V shed 4 bases and J 3 bases; nucleotides not matched to a gene: 4. The germline CDR1 and CDR2 sequences are SEHNR and FQNEAQ (reference sequence). The CDR3 DNA sequence: TGTGCCAGCAGCTCCCGGGACAGGGTCTACGAGCAGTACTTC. It encodes CASSSRDRVYEQYF.

The sample holds one count of this clone. The chain links TRBV5-1 to TRBJ2-1; 9 bases are a match to TRBD1. This CDR3 comprises 15 residues. Germline values: CDR1 SGHRS, CDR2 YFSETQ. The trim removed 4 bases at V and 8 bases at J, leaving 10 bases unmatched. CDR3 DNA: TGCGCCAGCAGCCCCGGGACAGGGAATTTTGATGAGCAGTTCTTC. This translates into CASSPGTGNFDEQFF. Full variable domain (remainder filled in from reference TRBV5-1 and TRBJ2-1): KAGVTQTPRYLIKTRGQQVTLSCSPISGHRSVSWYQQTPGQGLQFLFEYFSETQRNKGNFPGRFSGRQFSNSRSEMNVSTLELGDSALYLCASSPGTGNFDEQFFGPGTRLTVL.

This clone was seen a single time. The chain employs TRBV18 and TRBJ1-2, with 7 bases matching TRBD1. V dropped 2 bases and J dropped 7; count of bases not matched to a gene: 4. The CDR3 runs 13 residues. Per germline, CDR1 KGHSH and CDR2 LQKENI. The CDR3 is CASSPERQGGYTF. The CDR3 DNA sequence: TGTGCCAGCTCACCAGAGAGACAGGGTGGCTACACCTTC.